This record looks at one T cell receptor (beta chain) sequence and its context. Its antigen is currently unknown. The CDR3 spans 13 residues. Trimming removed 10 bases from V and 1 base from J; junction bases left unmatched: 6. CDR1 and CDR2 (germline): ENHRY, SYGVKD. Time point noted: cycle 4 day 1 (C4D1), after less than seven weeks of nivolumab. Each patient relapsed following autologous stem cell transplantation, and prior brentuximab vedotin exposure differed. Measured with immunoSEQ multiplex PCR; TCRdb has only the in-frame clones, and not every one. The table lists about 7,900 clones, 70% to 80% of them singletons, with roughly 46% in the top ten. This sample stems from a study of PD-1 blockade in classical Hodgkin lymphoma. About the study: Patients got intravenous nivolumab 3 mg/kg every 2 weeks.

Findings and caveats of the study: Lower baseline TCR diversity marked trial partial responders and progressors.

This specimen consisted of peripheral blood mononuclear cells (PBMCs), obtained before the fourth cycle of nivolumab. The chain combines TRBV10-3 with TRBJ2-7; 8 positions agree with TRBD1. The clonotype originates from a human donor with classical Hodgkin lymphoma. The CDR3 bases are TGTGCCACCACGGACAGGGATTCCTACGAGCAGTACTTC. This encodes CATTDRDSYEQYF.